The rows below give T cell receptor beta chains drawn from one sample of a study of cytomegalovirus exposure and HLA in healthy donors. The repertoire was sequenced with immunoSEQ multiplex PCR; TCRdb's copy has only in-frame clones and lacks some. The table lists approximately 170,000 clones, around 85% of them singletons. The specimen was PBMCs. These receptor sequences come from a man younger than 35 in good health and CMV-seropositive. The CDR3 runs from the conserved cysteine through the conserved F or W. Fields, in order: D gene, V gene, clone size, J gene, CDR3 DNA, CDR3 protein. A D gene is named only where the DNA matches it firmly. Clone size, where shown, is once, few, many, or a class for clones that have expanded.

>TRBD1|TRBV7-2|NA|TRBJ1-1
TGTGCCAGCAGCGGCGTTACAGGGGAGGAAGCTTTCTTT
CASSGVTGEEAFF
>NA|TRBV18|NA|TRBJ2-5
TGTGCCAGCTCACCCCTAGGAGGAGAGACCCAGTACTTC
CASSPLGGETQYF
>NA|TRBV7-9|NA|TRBJ1-3
TGTGCCAGCAGCCCACCCCAGGAAAACACCATATATTTT
CASSPPQENTIYF
>TRBD1|TRBV2|NA|TRBJ2-7
TGTGCCAGCAGTGGGGACAGGTTCTACGAGCAGTACTTC
CASSGDRFYEQYF
>TRBD2|TRBV19|NA|TRBJ2-7
TGTGCCAGTAGCCTAGCGGGAGGGCCGCTCTACGAGCAGTACTTC
CASSLAGGPLYEQYF
>NA|TRBV28|NA|TRBJ2-7
TGTGCCAGCAGTTTATCTGAACTAACCTACGAGCAGTACTTC
CASSLSELTYEQYF
>NA|TRBV7-6|NA|TRBJ2-1
TGTGCCAGCAGCTTAGCGGACGACAGGGAGCAGTTCTTC
CASSLADDREQFF
>TRBD1|TRBV27|NA|TRBJ2-1
TGTGCCAGCAGTTCCCTCGGGACAGGGAGTCGTCAGGAGCAGTTCTTC
CASSSLGTGSRQEQFF
>NA|TRBV10-3|NA|TRBJ1-1
TGTGCCATCTCCCTGGCGGGAAACACTGAAGCTTTCTTT
CAISLAGNTEAFF
>NA|TRBV6-1|NA|TRBJ1-5
TGTGCCAGCAGTGAATGGGGGGTTGATCAGCCCCAGCATTTT
CASSEWGVDQPQHF
>NA|TRBV10-1|NA|TRBJ1-1
TGCGCCAGCAGTGGGGGCAACACTGAAGCTTTCTTT
CASSGGNTEAFF
>TRBD2|TRBV29-1|NA|TRBJ2-3
TGCAGCGTTGACGGGCTAGCGGGAGAGGCCGGCACAGATACGCAGTATTTT
CSVDGLAGEAGTDTQYF
>NA|TRBV10-2|NA|TRBJ1-5
TGCGCCAGCAGTGACAGAAATAGCAATCAGCCCCAGCATTTT
CASSDRNSNQPQHF
>NA|TRBV27|NA|TRBJ2-1
TGTGCCAGCGGCTCAGGGTTGCTGCAGAATGAGCAGTTCTTC
CASGSGLLQNEQFF
>TRBD2|TRBV5-6|NA|TRBJ2-1
TGTGCCAGCAGCTTAACTAGCGGAAGCTACAATGAGCAGTTCTTC
CASSLTSGSYNEQFF
>NA|TRBV6-5|NA|TRBJ1-2
TGTGCCAGCAGCTCCCTCGGGGGTAACTATGGCTACACCTTC
CASSSLGGNYGYTF
>TRBD2|TRBV5-6|NA|TRBJ2-3
TGTGCCAGCGGTCTGGGGGGGTCTCTGGCAGATACGCAGTATTTT
CASGLGGSLADTQYF
>TRBD2|TRBV27|once|TRBJ2-1
TGTGCCAGCAGTTTAGGTGGGAGGGCCCACAATGAGCAGTTCTTC
CASSLGGRAHNEQFF
>NA|TRBV5-1|NA|TRBJ2-5
TGCGCCAGCAGCTCGACCGGACAAGCCCAAGAGACCCAGTACTTC
CASSSTGQAQETQYF